Listed below are T cell receptor beta chains from one sample, sequenced in a study of T cells in Graves' hyperthyroidism and ophthalmopathy. One entry per CDR3 protein, called by TCRdb with MiXCR from the multiplex PCR reads. The table has over 700,000 distinct CDR3 sequences, over 35% seen once. Sequenced sample: blood. The receptors here all came from a man aged 18-30 years with Graves' hyperthyroidism. CDR3s include the opening cysteine and the closing phenylalanine or tryptophan. D genes are given only for firm matches. Clone size appears in some rows only: once, few, many, or a class for an expanded clone.

-	TRBJ1-4	TRBV15	-	TGTGCCACCAGCAGAGATTGGGCGGGTGAAAAACTGTTTTTT	CATSRDWAGEKLFF
few	TRBJ2-2	TRBV7-9	-	TGTGCCAGCAGCCAAGCCTCAAACACCGGGGAGCTGTTTTTT	CASSQASNTGELFF
-	TRBJ1-2	TRBV7-2	TRBD1	TGTGCCAGCAGCTCAACAGGGGGATTTAACTATGGCTACACCTTC	CASSSTGGFNYGYTF
few	TRBJ1-1	TRBV3-1	TRBD1	TGTGCCAGCAGCCAAGAGTGGACAGGGGTGGATGAAGCTTTCTTT	CASSQEWTGVDEAFF
many	TRBJ2-2	TRBV15	-	TGTGCCACCAGCAGCCCGGGACGACGCGTCCCCGGGGAGCTGTTTTTT	CATSSPGRRVPGELFF
few	TRBJ2-2	TRBV29-1	TRBD2	TGCAGCGCCTCGCCCGGACTAGCGGGAGCCGGGGAGCTGTTTTTT	CSASPGLAGAGELFF
-	TRBJ2-7	TRBV20-1	-	TGCAGTGCTAGAGAAGGCGCGTATCGGATATACGAGCAGTACTTC	CSAREGAYRIYEQYF
many	TRBJ1-1	TRBV29-1	-	TGCAGCGGACATTTTAGGGGGGTGAACACTGAAGCTTTCTTT	CSGHFRGVNTEAFF
-	TRBJ2-7	TRBV9	TRBD2	TGTGCCAGCAGACTTAGCGGGGATTACTACGAGCAGTACTTC	CASRLSGDYYEQYF
few	TRBJ1-5	TRBV7-2	TRBD1	TGTGCCAGCAGCCGGACAGGGGGACGTCCCCAGCATTTT	CASSRTGGRPQHF
many	TRBJ1-2	TRBV2	-	TGTGCCAGCAGCCACGACAGGAACCTTTATGGCTACACCTTC	CASSHDRNLYGYTF
-	TRBJ2-2	TRBV7-2	-	TGTGCCAGCAGCTTGGTCGCGTATAGCACCGGGGAGCTGTTTTTT	CASSLVAYSTGELFF
-	TRBJ1-5	TRBV6-5	-	TGTGCCAGCCACTCCTCTGCGGGGAGCAATCAGCCCCAGCATTTT	CASHSSAGSNQPQHF
-	TRBJ2-5	TRBV6-7	TRBD2	TGTGCCAGCATTCCTCCGGGACTAGCGGGAGAAGAGACCCAGTACTTC	CASIPPGLAGEETQYF
-	TRBJ1-6	TRBV14	TRBD1	TGTGCCAGCAGAACCCTGACAGGGAACAGGTGTTCACCCCTCCACTTT	CASRTLTGNRCSPLHF
many	TRBJ2-2	TRBV7-9	-	TGTGCCAGCAGCTCAAGCCTATACACCGGGGAGCTGTTTTTT	CASSSSLYTGELFF
-	TRBJ2-7	TRBV6-2/TRBV6-3	TRBD2	TGTGCCAGCAGTTACTGGCTAGCGGGAGGCGTGGCCTACGAGCAGTACTTC	CASSYWLAGGVAYEQYF
-	TRBJ1-4	TRBV20-1	-	TGCAGTGCTAGGGTTCGGCAGGGTGAAGAAAAACTGTTTTTT	CSARVRQGEEKLFF
few	TRBJ2-5	TRBV5-5	-	TGTGCCAGCATCCCCCAGCCAACGGGAGAGACCCAGTACTTC	CASIPQPTGETQYF
few	TRBJ2-7	TRBV7-2	-	TGTGCCAGCAGTTCCGAATCGGGGGTCTCCTACGAGCAGTACTTC	CASSSESGVSYEQYF
many	TRBJ1-1	TRBV10-2	-	TGCGCCAGCAGTGAGGGGCCAGATGAAGCTTTCTTT	CASSEGPDEAFF
few	TRBJ1-2	TRBV4-1	-	TGCGCCAGCAGCCCCTTGGGGTCGGATGGCTACACCTTC	CASSPLGSDGYTF
many	TRBJ2-5	TRBV29-1	-	TGCAGCGTGCTGGGCTGGGAGACCCAGTACTTC	CSVLGWETQYF
few	TRBJ2-2	TRBV4-3	-	TGCGCCAGCAGCCAAGCGACAGCCGGGGAGCTGTTTTTT	CASSQATAGELFF
-	TRBJ1-1	TRBV20-1	-	TGCAGTGCTCCCCGCTATTGGGGCACTGAAGCTTTCTTT	CSAPRYWGTEAFF
few	TRBJ1-1	TRBV5-1	TRBD1	TGCGCCAGCAGCTACGGACAGGGGTCTGGGAGCGAAGCTTTCTTT	CASSYGQGSGSEAFF
once	TRBJ2-7	TRBV7-6	-	TGTGCCAGCAGCTTAGCCGTAGGGTGGGACGAGCAGTACTTC	CASSLAVGWDEQYF
-	TRBJ2-3	TRBV5-6	-	TGTGCCAGCAGCTTGATAGGAGAAAGCACAGATACGCAGTATTTT	CASSLIGESTDTQYF
many	TRBJ1-5	TRBV29-1	-	TGCAGCGTGGAGGTGGACGGCAATCAGCCCCAGCATTTT	CSVEVDGNQPQHF
few	TRBJ2-7	TRBV7-9	TRBD1	TGTGCTACCCAGGGGGCGCAGAGCTACGAGCAGTACTTC	CATQGAQSYEQYF
-	TRBJ1-6	TRBV20-1	-	TGCAGTGCTACTCCCCCAGGCGGGAGGAATAATTCACCCCTCCACTTT	CSATPPGGRNNSPLHF
-	TRBJ2-5	TRBV10-3	-	TGTGCCAGCACAGAGGCAGGGTCTGGGGAGACCCAGTACTTC	CASTEAGSGETQYF
-	TRBJ1-1	TRBV25-1	-	TGTGCCAGCAGTTACTCTCAGGGGACTGAAGCTTTCTTT	CASSYSQGTEAFF
-	TRBJ1-6	TRBV25-1	-	TGTGCCAGCCGGACACATAATTCACCCCTCCACTTT	CASRTHNSPLHF
once	TRBJ1-1	TRBV5-1	-	TGCGCCAGCAGCTTGGTCTCAGGGAGGAACACTGAAGCTTTCTTT	CASSLVSGRNTEAFF